This T cell receptor beta chain was identified in a study of naive and memory T cell subsets. As concerns this clonotype: Its antigen is unidentified. This may stem from a read error, because a much larger clone lies one nucleotide away.

This CDR3 spans 16 amino acids. Trimming stripped 6 bases from V and 9 bases from J, with 27 bases between. CDR1 is DFQATT and CDR2 is SNEGSKA in the germline V gene (reference sequence). Study-level results: TCR counts from RNA may reflect activation-linked expression changes. Over 95% of naive TCR sequences appeared only once after error correction, unlike memory subsets.

Both TRBC1 and TRBC2 were covered by a beta constant-region primer of two equimolar oligonucleotides. Four rounds of PCR amplified the ligated cDNA using nested alpha and beta constant-region primers plus SP2. TCRdb redid the calling of the UMI-ligation and nested PCR reads with MiXCR, one entry per CDR3 protein. The data contain some 15,000 distinct CDR3 sequences, roughly 9% of them singletons. Cells stained for CD3, CD4, CD8, CD45RA, CD27 and viability were sorted into four CD45RA/CD27 subsets. The receptor's source is a human donor in good health. The chain combines TRBV20-1 with TRBJ2-1; unclear D gene. The sample taken for sequencing was central memory CD8+ T cells from blood. CDR3 region: CSAPRARGADCGEQFF. In nucleotides, the CDR3 is TGCAGTGCCCCTCGGGCGAGAGGCGCCGATTGTGGTGAGCAGTTCTTC.